This T cell receptor beta chain appears in the sequencing data of a study of T cell repertoires in cytomegalovirus infection. Study-wide context: Both CMV infection and a matching HLA type were indicated by public TCR beta signatures. Study outcomes and limitations: Dominating the ex vivo response were HLA-C-restricted CMV-specific TCR beta clonotypes.

CDR3 length equals 14 residues. V lost 5 bases and J 3 bases, leaving 13 bases between the germline ends. The V gene's germline CDR1 is SGHTA and CDR2 FQGTGA. TCRdb recomputed calls from the reads with MiXCR, one row per CDR3 protein. The sample records 150,000 to 200,000 distinct CDR3 sequences, 8.5% to 10% being singletons. Remarks on this clonotype: Its antigen remains unidentified.

The chain joins TRBV7-3 to TRBJ1-1; a possible D gene is TRBD1 (6 bases). Specimen: PBMCs. The sequence was obtained from a human donor in good health (CMV status not recorded). Some clones in this sample may be carry-over from other donors' samples. The DNA for the CDR3 is TGTGCCAGCAGCAAGACAGGCGGGGACACTGAAGCTTTCTTT. Translating it yields CASSKTGGDTEAFF. Drawing the rest from reference TRBV7-3 and TRBJ1-1, the complete variable domain is GAGVSQTPSNKVTEKGKYVELRCDPISGHTALYWYRQSLGQGPEFLIYFQGTGAADDSGLPNDRFFAVRPEGSVSTLKIQRTERGDSAVYLCASSKTGGDTEAFFGQGTRLTVV.